Below are 2 T cell receptor beta chains sequenced from a single sample in a study of cytomegalovirus exposure and HLA in healthy donors. The PCR had 60 Vbeta and 13 Jbeta primers. Libraries were prepared by immunoSEQ multiplex PCR; TCRdb keeps only in-frame clonotypes and omits some of them. The table shows 90,000 to 150,000 clones, with about 78% occurring only once. Sequences were obtained from PBMCs. The receptor source for this set is a woman in her forties in good health and CMV-seropositive.

The chain carries TRBV5-1 and TRBJ1-5; tentatively, D is TRBD1 (6 bases). The CDR3 extends over 15 amino acids. Between the trimmed V and J ends, which lost 4 bases and 5 bases, there was a span of 16 bases. Per the germline V gene, CDR1 is SGHRS and CDR2 is YFSETQ. CDR3 bases: TGCGCCAGCAGCCCCGGGCAGGGGTGGGATCAGCCCCAGCATTTT. Translation: CASSPGQGWDQPQHF.

The gene calls are TRBV18 and TRBJ1-5; the D is unclear. Trimming cost V 5 bases and J 3 bases, with 8 bases left between them. From germline, CDR1 is KGHSH and CDR2 LQKENI. The CDR3 length is 13 residues. The CDR3 loop reads CASSWEFNQPQHF. CDR3 DNA sequence: TGTGCCAGCTCATGGGAGTTCAATCAGCCCCAGCATTTT.